A selection of T cell receptor beta chains follows, all from one sample in a study of blood T cell repertoires in COVID-19. Using immunoSEQ multiplex PCR, the repertoire was profiled, and TCRdb retains in-frame clones only, with some absent. The sample has 45,000 to 55,000 clones; 70% to 90% are singletons. The sequenced sample consisted of peripheral blood. These TCRs come from a human donor in a cohort sampled during active COVID-19. Both conserved end residues are part of each CDR3. The D gene is left open where the match is weak. Not every row has a clone size; where given, it reads once, few, many or a size class.

D gene,V gene,J gene,clone size,CDR3 DNA,CDR3 protein
TRBD1,TRBV5-1,TRBJ1-2,once,TGCGCCAGCAGGAGGAGGACAGGGGGCGGAGATGGCTACACCTTC,CASRRRTGGGDGYTF
TRBD1,TRBV6-5,TRBJ2-5,.,TGTGCCAGCCGGACAGGGAGTTTAGAGACCCAGTACTTC,CASRTGSLETQYF
.,TRBV6-1,TRBJ1-2,few,TGTGCCAGCAGTGAGTTGGGACTCCTCTATGGCTACACCTTC,CASSELGLLYGYTF
TRBD2,TRBV10-1,TRBJ2-3,.,TGCGCCAGCAGTGAGTCGGTAGCGGGGGGTAAAGATACGCAGTATTTT,CASSESVAGGKDTQYF
.,TRBV6-2/TRBV6-3,TRBJ1-2,.,TGTGCCAGCAGTTTCCAGCCCATGAGGGGCTACACCTTC,CASSFQPMRGYTF
TRBD1,TRBV29-1,TRBJ1-2,once,TGCAGCGCTACAGGGGTTCGGAACTATGGCTACACCTTC,CSATGVRNYGYTF
.,TRBV11-3,TRBJ1-1,.,TGTGCCAGCAGCTCAGGCGGAGGGGTGAACACTGAAGCTTTCTTT,CASSSGGGVNTEAFF
TRBD1,TRBV7-8,TRBJ1-2,.,TGTGCCAGCAGCTTAGAAGGGACAGGGGGCTACACCTTC,CASSLEGTGGYTF
.,TRBV7-9,TRBJ2-5,.,TGTGCCAGCAGCTCCCTCCGAGAGACCCAGTACTTC,CASSSLRETQYF
TRBD2,TRBV5-1,TRBJ2-5,.,TGCGCCAGCAGCTTGGGGGGACTAGCGGTAAAAGAGACCCAGTACTTC,CASSLGGLAVKETQYF
.,TRBV18,TRBJ1-5,.,TGTGCCAGCTCACCAGACAGGAATCAGCCCCAGCATTTT,CASSPDRNQPQHF